Detailed here is one T cell receptor (beta chain). What it binds is unknown. Additional DNA sequences in this sample encode the identical CDR3. This specimen comes from a study of shared clonotypes between healthy human individuals. Study-wide background: The study used three CD4 naive, three CD4 memory, two CD8 naive and one CD8 memory plate per donor. Study results and caveats: Naive subsets generally had larger estimated richness than memory subsets.

CD4+ cell separation produced CD45RA+ naive and CD45RA-negative memory subsets. Germline CDR1 is SGDLS and CDR2 is YYNGEE. The ends lost 4 bases at V and 5 bases at J; junction bases unmatched: 7. The CDR3 consists of 16 residues. Generated by immunoSEQ multiplex PCR, the TCRdb table keeps only in-frame clones and is missing some. The repertoire holds approximately 1.5 million clones, with around 98.5% as singletons. V gene TRBV9 combines with J gene TRBJ2-5; 14 bases are a match to TRBD2. Sequencing was carried out using naive CD4+ T cells sorted from blood. Subset meaning: CD45RA+ positively selected. The TCR originated in a man between 25 and 39 years old in good health. The CDR3 sequence: CASSLGLAGVEETQYF. The CDR3 DNA is TGTGCCAGCAGCTTGGGACTAGCGGGAGTTGAGGAGACCCAGTACTTC.